This TCR beta chain stems from a study of CD8+CD57+ T cells in acquired aplastic anemia. The germline CDR1 and CDR2 sequences are SNHLY and FYNNEI. The CDR3 runs 13 residues. Trimming took 3 bases from V and 10 from J; bases not matched to a gene: 3. TCR beta VDJ and CDR3 profiling used genomic DNA as template. TCRdb fed the reads into MiXCR, producing one record per CDR3 protein. The data contain some 140,000 distinct CDR3 sequences, 52% of them singletons. The study, taken as a whole, reports: Patient and control CD8+ Simpson's diversity was not significantly different. Between patients and controls, 25 to 30 CD8+ CDR3 sequences were found in common.

The patients chosen for sequencing had shown expansion of CD8+CD57+ cells (detected by flow cytometry). Prior therapy had not been administered to any patient at the time of blood sampling. This clonotype was detected a few times. Its cognate antigen is unknown. This TCR was recovered from a human donor with aplastic anemia. The chain carries TRBV2 and TRBJ1-6; TRBD1 agrees at 7 bases. Material for sequencing was sorted CD4+, CD8+, or CD8+CD57+ T cells (not recorded which) from PBMCs. CDR3 residues: CASSETGSSPLHF. As DNA, the CDR3 is TGTGCCAGCAGTGAGACAGGGTCGTCACCCCTCCACTTT.